This T cell receptor (beta chain) was retrieved from a study of graft-versus-host responses after intestinal transplantation. Study-level information: Transplants given to recipients were multivisceral, liver-intestinal, or isolated intestinal. All recipients got anti-thymocyte globulin induction, then tacrolimus and steroids for roughly 3 years.

Profiled with immunoSEQ multiplex PCR; TCRdb holds only in-frame clones, not every one. The sample gives 95,000 to 110,000 clones, more than 85% of which show up once; around 1.2% is in the top ten. As concerns this clone: Its antigen is currently unknown.

The CDR3 contains 16 residues. Between the trimmed V and J ends, which lost 4 bases and 2 bases, there was a span of 15 bases. The germline V gene encodes CDR1 GTSNPN and CDR2 SVGIG (reference sequence). Study findings and constraints: GvH clones detected in recipient marrow included some appearing first in ileum or blood. An association linked early post-transplant HvG declines with peak circulating GvH clone levels.

The receptor was isolated from a human donor who received an intestinal transplant. The sequencing here drew on unstimulated CD8+ T cells sorted from spleen or lymph node cells, taken before intestinal transplant. The genes are TRBV30 and TRBJ1-6; no firm D call. As DNA, the CDR3 is TGTGCCTGGACTTCCCCCTTTGGGGCCTATAATTCACCCCTCCACTTT. Its protein is CAWTSPFGAYNSPLHF.